This T cell receptor beta chain came from a study of post-analysis software for immune sequencing data. Study in general: Included courses were relapsing-remitting and secondary progressive multiple sclerosis; progressive-relapsing multiple sclerosis was also included.

A note on this clonotype: Its matching antigen is unknown.

Germline CDR1 LGHDT, CDR2 YNNKEL (reference sequence). The CDR3 runs 16 residues. V trimming: 1 base; J trimming: 2 bases; junction bases outside the gene matches: 7. Whole-study results and caveats: Same-batch samples co-clustered strongly by F measure. Five TRBV segments were significantly more frequent in patients than in controls. TRBV5-6, TRBV5-1 and TRBV20-1 were among these segments. Multiple sclerosis patients showed significantly lower normalized Chao1 diversity than controls did.

cDNA libraries for TCR beta contained unique molecular identifiers. TCRdb reprocessed the PCR reads via MiXCR and lists one record per CDR3 protein. The data contain 400,000 to 500,000 distinct CDR3 sequences, 30% to 40% of them singletons. The chain recombines TRBV3-1 with TRBJ2-5, with 7 positions matching TRBD1. The sample comprised blood. This sequence originates from a girl aged 2 to 9 with multiple sclerosis. The CDR3 protein is CASSQGLTGEQETQYF. The CDR3 DNA follows: TGTGCCAGCAGCCAAGGATTAACAGGGGAACAAGAGACCCAGTACTTC.